This T cell receptor beta chain derives from a study of shared clonotypes between healthy human individuals. The germline V gene encodes CDR1 SGDLS and CDR2 YYNGEE. The V gene lost 7 bases and the J gene lost 0 bases, with 8 bases spanning the gap. The length of the CDR3 is 13 residues. Study conclusions and caveats: A generally larger estimated richness was seen in naive subsets than in memory subsets.

Profiling relied on immunoSEQ multiplex PCR, and the TCRdb table lists in-frame clones only, not all of them. The sample consists of millions of clones, more than 90% of them appearing once. Details on this clone: Its antigen is currently unknown.

The TCR originated in a young man in good health. This chain connects TRBV9 to TRBJ1-3; no clear D. The sequenced sample was naive CD4+ T cells sorted from blood. Subset indicated: CD45RA+ positively selected. The CDR3 sequence: CASGIGSGNTIYF. The CDR3 DNA follows: TGTGCCAGCGGGATAGGCTCTGGAAACACCATATATTTT. The complete variable domain, with remaining parts taken from reference TRBV9 and TRBJ1-3, reads DSGVTQTPKHLITATGQRVTLRCSPRSGDLSVYWYQQSLDQGLQFLIQYYNGEERAKGNILERFSAQQFPDLHSELNLSSLELGDSALYFCASGIGSGNTIYFGEGSWLTVV.